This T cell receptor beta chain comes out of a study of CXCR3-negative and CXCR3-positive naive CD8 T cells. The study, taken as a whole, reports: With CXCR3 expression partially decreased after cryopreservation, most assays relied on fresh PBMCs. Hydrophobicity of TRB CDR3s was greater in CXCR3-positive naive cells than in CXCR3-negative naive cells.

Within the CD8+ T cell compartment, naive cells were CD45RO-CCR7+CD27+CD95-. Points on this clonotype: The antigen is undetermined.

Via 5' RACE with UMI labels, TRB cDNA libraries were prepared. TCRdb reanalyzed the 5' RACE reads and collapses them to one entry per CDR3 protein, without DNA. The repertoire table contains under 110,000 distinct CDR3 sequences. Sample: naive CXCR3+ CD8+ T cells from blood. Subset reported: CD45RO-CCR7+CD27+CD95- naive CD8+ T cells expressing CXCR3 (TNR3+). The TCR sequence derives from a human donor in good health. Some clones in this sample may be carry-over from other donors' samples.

CDR3 loop: CSVVGQGARGNEKLFF. The V call is TRBV29-1, the J call TRBJ1-4; TCRdb selects TRBD1, and the lack of DNA leaves this call unchecked. Per germline, CDR1 SQVTM and CDR2 ANQGSEA. The CDR3 is 16 amino acids.